This T cell receptor (beta chain) originates from a study of shared clonotypes between healthy human individuals. Overall study findings and caveats: What naive subsets generally showed was a larger estimated richness than memory subsets showed.

In the case of this clone: What it binds is not known.

Looked up from germline, CDR1 is SGHVS and CDR2 is FQNEAQ. CDR3 length: 15 residues. V was clipped by 3 bases and J by 0 bases, with 6 bases between them. Naive CD8 cells, CD45RO-negative and positively selected for CCR7, excluded terminally differentiated effector memory CD45RA+ cells. Repertoires were generated with immunoSEQ multiplex PCR, while TCRdb's copy carries only in-frame clones and drops some. The sample holds about 2 million clones; approximately 95% are singletons and the top ten take roughly 1.2%. The chain carries TRBV7-8 and TRBJ1-6; D remains unclear. This TCR came from a man aged 18 to 29 in good health. The sequenced sample was naive CD8+ T cells sorted from blood. The CDR3 region has the DNA TGTGCCAGCAGCTTTGACCCCTCCTATAATTCACCCCTCCACTTT. Its translation is CASSFDPSYNSPLHF.